The sequence of this T cell receptor (beta chain) was determined in a study of Graves' ophthalmopathy and Graves' hyperthyroidism. The study's findings and limits: A model of 13 signatures distinguished ophthalmopathy from stable hyperthyroidism at around 90% sensitivity and around 81% specificity. The model flagged ophthalmopathy progression at 65% to 71% sensitivity and nearly 75% specificity.

Uncontrolled infections, pregnancy, lactation or other autoimmune diseases led to patient exclusion. A diagnosis was made from clinical symptoms together with serum thyroxine, TRAb, thyroid ultrasound and orbital computed tomography. V dropped 0 bases and J dropped 7 bases, with 9 bases sitting between them. This CDR3 is 13 amino acids long. The germline V gene encodes CDR1 DFQATT and CDR2 SNEGSKA (reference sequence). This clonotype was counted at least ten times. Its specificity is not known. TCR beta CDR3 regions were amplified from RNA transcripts. Second-round multiplex PCR followed a first-round RT-PCR using HTBI primers. TCRdb recomputed calls from the multiplex PCR reads with MiXCR, one row per CDR3 protein. The sample consists of about 410,000 distinct CDR3 sequences, about 17% of them appearing once.

This rearrangement joins TRBV20-1 to TRBJ2-2, with D unresolved. The receptor was isolated from a young woman with Graves' ophthalmopathy. The sample consisted of peripheral blood. CDR3: CSAREGRSGELFF. The CDR3 DNA reads TGCAGTGCTAGAGAAGGGCGGAGCGGGGAGCTGTTTTTT.